The next 24 T cell receptor beta chains were all read from a single sample in a study of technical replicates of blood from several donors. Generated by immunoSEQ multiplex PCR, the TCRdb table keeps only in-frame clones and is missing some. This table holds about 97,000 clones, just under 95% found once. The source material was T cells isolated from PBMCs. The receptors come from a human donor in good health.

The V and J genes are TRBV11-3 and TRBJ2-3, with TRBD2 matching 9 bases. This CDR3 comprises 17 residues. The V segment lost 3 bases and the J segment 2 bases; nucleotides outside the gene matches: 9. Germline loops: CDR1 SGHNT, CDR2 YENEEA. CDR3 amino acids: CASSFLVAGVFTDTQYF. Written as DNA, the CDR3 is TGTGCCAGCAGCTTTCTCGTAGCGGGAGTTTTCACAGATACGCAGTATTTT. The full variable domain, rest sourced from reference TRBV11-3 and TRBJ2-3, is EAGVVQSPRYKIIEKKQPVAFWCNPISGHNTLYWYLQNLGQGPELLIRYENEEAVDDSQLPKDRFSAERLKGVDSTLKIQPAELGDSAVYLCASSFLVAGVFTDTQYFGPGTRLTVL.

V is TRBV13 and J is TRBJ2-7, with 7 nucleotides matching TRBD1. This CDR3 is built from 15 residues. The J segment lost 2 bases and the V segment lost 4 bases, leaving 8 bases of the junction unmatched. Germline V gives CDR1 PRHDT, CDR2 FYEKMQ (reference sequence). This CDR3 reads CASSSVGDSPYEQYF. The CDR3 coding sequence is TGTGCCAGCAGCTCAGTCGGGGACAGCCCCTACGAGCAGTACTTC. The variable domain in full, with the rest retrieved from reference TRBV13 and TRBJ2-7, is AAGVIQSPRHLIKEKRETATLKCYPIPRHDTVYWYQQGPGQDPQFLISFYEKMQSDKGSIPDRFSAQQFSDYHSELNMSSLELGDSALYFCASSSVGDSPYEQYFGPGTRLTVT.

V and J are TRBV27 and TRBJ2-1; a possible D gene is TRBD1 (6 bases). Germline V gives CDR1 MNHEY, CDR2 SMNVEV (reference sequence). Trimming removed 0 bases at V and 3 bases at J, with 12 bases between. The CDR3 has 16 amino acids. Here the CDR3 reads CASSLSTGLNYNEQFF. The CDR3 bases are TGTGCCAGCAGTTTATCTACAGGGCTGAACTACAATGAGCAGTTCTTC.

The chain is built from TRBV4-2 and TRBJ1-5, with TRBD1 matching 8 bases. Germline V CDR1 and CDR2: LGHNA, YNFKEQ. With 2 bases clipped from V and 0 bases from J, the junction kept 6 bases outside the gene matches. The CDR3 loop spans 17 amino acids. CDR3 protein: CASSQRTGRYSNQPQHF. CDR3 nucleotide sequence: TGTGCCAGCAGCCAACGGACAGGGCGATATAGCAATCAGCCCCAGCATTTT.

The gene calls are TRBV18 and TRBJ2-1; the match to TRBD2 covers 12 bases. Germline V gene lookup returns CDR1 KGHSH and CDR2 LQKENI. The CDR3 length is 15 residues. With 8 bases clipped from V and 7 bases from J, the junction kept 9 bases outside the gene matches. CDR3 in DNA: TGTGCCAGCGCCAGGACTAGCGGGATTATGAATGAGCAGTTCTTC. It is translated as CASARTSGIMNEQFF.

This chain uses TRBV28 with TRBJ1-2, with D perhaps matching TRBD1 (5 bases). Germline V gives CDR1 MDHEN, CDR2 SYDVKM. This CDR3 region has 13 residues. The ends were cut back, 6 bases at V and 8 bases at J, with 16 bases in the middle. CDR3 in amino acids: CASSPPGVFGYTF. In DNA form, the CDR3 reads TGTGCCAGCAGCCCGCCGGGGGTCTTCGGCTACACCTTC.

The chain has TRBV4-3 and TRBJ2-7, with no clear D. The CDR3 length is 14 residues. CDR1 is LGHNA and CDR2 is YSLEER in the germline V gene. Trimming pared 1 base from V and 5 bases from J, leaving 12 bases between. The CDR3 DNA reads TGCGCCAGCAGCCAAGTACCGGGTTTCAACGAGCAGTACTTC. This translates into CASSQVPGFNEQYF.

This chain joins TRBV5-1 and TRBJ2-2, with 8 nucleotides matching TRBD1. V trimming: 3 bases; J trimming: 0 bases; junction bases outside the gene matches: 1. The V gene's germline CDR1 is SGHRS and CDR2 YFSETQ. This CDR3 has 15 residues. DNA of the CDR3: TGCGCCAGCAGCTGGACAGGGCCGAACACCGGGGAGCTGTTTTTT. This codes for CASSWTGPNTGELFF.

The DNA for the CDR3 is TGTGCCAGCAGCTTCTCTCCAGCGGGGGGCACAGATACGCAGTATTTT. Protein sequence: CASSFSPAGGTDTQYF. The chain has TRBV7-3 and TRBJ2-3; 8 bases match TRBD2. This CDR3 is built from 16 residues. The trim removed 3 bases at V and 1 base at J, leaving 6 bases unmatched. Germline loops: CDR1 SGHTA, CDR2 FQGTGA. The entire variable domain, with the rest obtained from reference TRBV7-3 and TRBJ2-3, is as follows: GAGVSQTPSNKVTEKGKYVELRCDPISGHTALYWYRQSLGQGPEFLIYFQGTGAADDSGLPNDRFFAVRPEGSVSTLKIQRTERGDSAVYLCASSFSPAGGTDTQYFGPGTRLTVL.

The J gene is TRBJ2-7, the V gene TRBV7-9; TRBD2 might be the D (6 bases). This CDR3 has 13 residues. Trimming removed 5 bases from V and 4 bases from J, with 12 bases in between. In germline, CDR1 is SEHNR, CDR2 FQNEAQ (reference sequence). CDR3 sequence (DNA): TGTGCCAGCAGCCTTGGGAGGTCGTACGAGCAGTACTTC. The encoded protein is CASSLGRSYEQYF. The full variable domain, completed using reference TRBV7-9 and TRBJ2-7, is DTGVSQNPRHKITKRGQNVTFRCDPISEHNRLYWYRQTLGQGPEFLTYFQNEAQLEKSRLLSDRFSAERPKGSFSTLEIQRTEQGDSAMYLCASSLGRSYEQYFGPGTRLTVT.

The CDR3 reads CASSPVGGTIAKNIQYF. The CDR3 nucleotides read TGTGCCAGCAGCCCCGTCGGCGGTACTATAGCCAAAAACATTCAGTACTTC. The rearrangement links TRBV9 to TRBJ2-4; D is unresolved. V lost 4 bases and J lost 0, with 17 bases in between. The CDR3 sequence is 17 residues long. In germline, CDR1 is SGDLS, CDR2 YYNGEE.

This chain's CDR3 is CASSSPDSNEQFF. CDR3 in DNA: TGTGCCAGCAGTTCCCCGGACAGCAATGAGCAGTTCTTC. This rearrangement joins TRBV6-5 to TRBJ2-1, with TRBD1 as a possible D gene (6 bases). The V and J ends lost 4 bases and 6 bases respectively, with 10 bases between them. The germline V gene has CDR1 MNHEY and CDR2 SVGAGI. The CDR3 runs 13 residues.

The gene calls are TRBV10-3 and TRBJ1-3; 7 bases align to TRBD1. Germline V gene sequence: CDR1 ENHRY, CDR2 SYGVKD. The CDR3 length is 15 residues. The V segment lost 10 bases and the J segment 2 bases; nucleotides outside the gene matches: 11. CDR3 sequence: CATQGGVGPGNTIYF. The CDR3 coding sequence is TGTGCCACGCAGGGGGGAGTTGGTCCTGGAAACACCATATATTTT.

The rearrangement joins TRBV13 to TRBJ2-5; possibly TRBD2 for D (7 bases). Trimming left V 4 bases short and J 5 bases short, with 17 bases between. The germline V gene encodes CDR1 PRHDT and CDR2 FYEKMQ (reference sequence). The CDR3 has 15 residues. CDR3 sequence reads: CASSSSPGGRETQYF. In DNA form, the CDR3 reads TGTGCCAGCAGCTCCTCCCCGGGGGGCCGGGAGACCCAGTACTTC.

The J gene is TRBJ1-2, the V gene TRBV4-2, with TRBD1 matching 7 bases. The trim removed 0 bases at V and 5 bases at J, leaving 3 bases unmatched. CDR1 and CDR2 (germline): LGHNA, YNFKEQ. The CDR3 is 14 amino acids. The CDR3 bases are TGTGCCAGCAGCCAAGAGGGGACAGATTATGGCTACACCTTC. Protein: CASSQEGTDYGYTF.

This chain uses TRBV13 with TRBJ2-7; D is perhaps TRBD1 (6 bases). From germline, CDR1 is PRHDT and CDR2 FYEKMQ (reference sequence). The CDR3 sequence is 16 residues long. The V end was cut by 0 bases, the J end by 2 bases, with 14 bases between. The CDR3 DNA follows: TGTGCCAGCAGCTTAGGTGGGGCGGACAGTACCTACGAGCAGTACTTC. It encodes CASSLGGADSTYEQYF.

This clone has a single count. This chain joins TRBV15 and TRBJ1-5; 7 bases agree with TRBD1. After removal of 3 bases from V and 13 bases from J, the junction contained 6 bases not matched to a gene. From germline, CDR1 is LNHNV and CDR2 YYDKDF (reference sequence). CDR3 length: 12 amino acids. As DNA, the CDR3 is TGTGCCACCAGCAGGGGGGACAGCCGACAGCATTTT. Protein sequence: CATSRGDSRQHF.

Regarding this clone: This sample also contains other DNA sequences that code for the same CDR3. The chain recombines TRBV9 with TRBJ2-7; TRBD2 might be the D (5 bases). Between the trimmed V and J ends, which lost 0 bases and 0 bases, there was a span of 7 bases. The CDR3 runs to 14 residues. The germline V gene encodes CDR1 SGDLS and CDR2 YYNGEE. The DNA of the CDR3 is TGTGCCAGCAGCGTAGGCGGGTCCTCCTACGAGCAGTACTTC. Translating gives CASSVGGSSYEQYF. Together with reference TRBV9 and TRBJ2-7, the CDR3 gives the full variable domain: DSGVTQTPKHLITATGQRVTLRCSPRSGDLSVYWYQQSLDQGLQFLIQYYNGEERAKGNILERFSAQQFPDLHSELNLSSLELGDSALYFCASSVGGSSYEQYFGPGTRLTVT.

In DNA form, the CDR3 reads TGTGCCAGCAGCAGGGTCTCTGGAAACACCATATATTTT. This translates into CASSRVSGNTIYF. The chain joins TRBV27 to TRBJ1-3; D is possibly TRBD1 (5 bases). V was shortened by 6 bases and J by 0 bases, with 6 bases between the two germline ends. Germline loops: CDR1 MNHEY, CDR2 SMNVEV (reference sequence). The CDR3 sequence is 13 residues long.

V is TRBV7-9 and J is TRBJ2-2; weak D call: TRBD2 (5 bases). Germline CDR1 and CDR2: SEHNR and FQNEAQ (reference sequence). The CDR3 runs 15 residues. The V end was cut by 5 bases, the J end by 1 base, with 11 bases between. CDR3 nucleotide sequence: TGTGCCAGCAGCCCCCGGACTTTGAACACCGGGGAGCTGTTTTTT. Protein product: CASSPRTLNTGELFF.

About this clone itself: Relative to the germline gene, one junction end is altered; a read error may explain this. The chain links TRBV20-1 to TRBJ2-7; no clear D. Germline assignment: CDR1 DFQATT and CDR2 SNEGSKA (reference sequence). The CDR3 loop spans 9 amino acids. CDR3 nucleotides: TGCAGTGCTAGAGATCCTAGGCTCTTC. It translates to CSARDPRLF.

V gene TRBV10-3 combines with J gene TRBJ1-2, with 10 bases lining up with TRBD1. This CDR3 comprises 15 residues. Germline V gene data show CDR1 as ENHRY and CDR2 as SYGVKD. V lost 5 bases to trimming and J lost 7 bases; unmatched junction nucleotides: 10. CDR3 in DNA: TGTGCCATCAGTAGACCGGGACAGGGGACGATTGGCTACACCTTC. It yields the protein CAISRPGQGTIGYTF.

CDR3 amino acids: CASSFKRVIGVGKNIQYF. The DNA for the CDR3 is TGTGCCAGCAGCTTTAAGCGGGTGATCGGCGTGGGCAAAAACATTCAGTACTTC. This chain joins TRBV5-6 and TRBJ2-4; D possibly corresponds to TRBD2 (6 bases). Trimming took 2 bases from V and 3 from J, leaving 21 bases between them. The length of the CDR3 is 18 residues. Germline V lookup: CDR1 SGHDT, CDR2 YYEEEE.

This CDR3 is CASTPVDRGTDTQYF. For the CDR3, the DNA is TGTGCCAGCACGCCGGTAGACAGGGGCACAGATACGCAGTATTTT. The chain has TRBV6-6 and TRBJ2-3; 7 bases are shared with TRBD1. Germline V gene lookup returns CDR1 MNHNY and CDR2 SVGAGI (reference sequence). V shed 7 bases, J shed 1 base, and the junction held 8 bases outside the gene matches. There are 15 residues in the CDR3.